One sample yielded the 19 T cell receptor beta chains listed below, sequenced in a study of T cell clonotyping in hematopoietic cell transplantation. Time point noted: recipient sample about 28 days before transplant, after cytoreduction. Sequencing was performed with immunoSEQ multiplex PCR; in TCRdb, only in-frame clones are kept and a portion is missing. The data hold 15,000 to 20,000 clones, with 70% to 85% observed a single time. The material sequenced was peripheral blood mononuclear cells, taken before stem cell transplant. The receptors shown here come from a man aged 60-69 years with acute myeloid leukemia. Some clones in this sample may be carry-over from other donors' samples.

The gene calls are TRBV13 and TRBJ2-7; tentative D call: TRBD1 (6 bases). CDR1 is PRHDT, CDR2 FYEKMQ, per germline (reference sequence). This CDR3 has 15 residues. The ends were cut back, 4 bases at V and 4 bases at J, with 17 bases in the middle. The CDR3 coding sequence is TGTGCCAGCAGCTACACACAGGGAATCGAATACGAGCAGTACTTC. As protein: CASSYTQGIEYEQYF.

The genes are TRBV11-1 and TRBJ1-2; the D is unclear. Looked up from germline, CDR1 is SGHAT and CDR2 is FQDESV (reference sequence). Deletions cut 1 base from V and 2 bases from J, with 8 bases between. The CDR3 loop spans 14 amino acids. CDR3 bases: TGTGCCAGCAGCTTAGATCGAGGGAACTATGGCTACACCTTC. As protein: CASSLDRGNYGYTF.

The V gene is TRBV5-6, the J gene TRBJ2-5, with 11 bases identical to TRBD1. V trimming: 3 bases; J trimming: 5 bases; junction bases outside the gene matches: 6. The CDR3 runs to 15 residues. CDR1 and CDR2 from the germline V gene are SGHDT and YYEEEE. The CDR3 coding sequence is TGTGCCAGCAGCTCAGCGGGACAGGGGGGGGAGACCCAGTACTTC. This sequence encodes CASSSAGQGGETQYF.

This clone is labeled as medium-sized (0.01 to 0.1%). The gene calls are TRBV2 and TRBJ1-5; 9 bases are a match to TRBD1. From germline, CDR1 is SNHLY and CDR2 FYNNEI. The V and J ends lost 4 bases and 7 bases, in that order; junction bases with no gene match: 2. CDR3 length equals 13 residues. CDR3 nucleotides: TGTGCCAGCAGTGGGACAGGGGACCAGCCCCAGCATTTT. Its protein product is CASSGTGDQPQHF.

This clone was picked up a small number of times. CDR3 in amino acids: CASSHRSTRAFF. In DNA form, the CDR3 reads TGTGCCAGCAGCCACCGGTCAACGAGGGCTTTCTTT. The rearrangement uses TRBV11-1 and TRBJ1-1; D remains unclear. V dropped 5 bases and J dropped 11 bases, with 15 bases sitting between them. The germline CDR1 and CDR2 sequences are SGHAT and FQDESV (reference sequence). The CDR3 runs 12 residues.

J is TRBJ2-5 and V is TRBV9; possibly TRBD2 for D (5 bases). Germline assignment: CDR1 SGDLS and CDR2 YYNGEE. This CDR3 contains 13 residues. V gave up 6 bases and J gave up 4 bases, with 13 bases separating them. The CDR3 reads CASNGGSRETQYF. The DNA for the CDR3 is TGTGCCAGCAACGGCGGGTCCAGAGAGACCCAGTACTTC.

The CDR3: CASSSEPDRVRSPLHF. The CDR3 DNA reads as TGTGCCAGCAGTTCTGAACCGGACAGGGTTCGTTCACCCCTCCACTTT. The J gene is TRBJ1-6, the V gene TRBV6-5, with TRBD1 matching over 8 bases. CDR3 length: 16 amino acids. Germline loops: CDR1 MNHEY, CDR2 SVGAGI. With V trimmed by 4 bases and J by 9 bases, 11 bases remained unmatched.

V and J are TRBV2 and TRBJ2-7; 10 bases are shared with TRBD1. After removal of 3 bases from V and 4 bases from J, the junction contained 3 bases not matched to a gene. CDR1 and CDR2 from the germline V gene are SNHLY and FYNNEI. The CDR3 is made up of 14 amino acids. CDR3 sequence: CASSEPGQGYEQYF. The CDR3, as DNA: TGTGCCAGCAGTGAGCCGGGACAGGGGTACGAGCAGTACTTC.

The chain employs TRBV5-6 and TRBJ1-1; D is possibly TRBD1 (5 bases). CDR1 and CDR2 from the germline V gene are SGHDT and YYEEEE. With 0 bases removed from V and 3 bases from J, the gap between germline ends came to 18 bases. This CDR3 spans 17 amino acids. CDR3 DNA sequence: TGTGCCAGCAGCTTGGCCCCAGGGTCCGCCGGTTACACTGAAGCTTTCTTT. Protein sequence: CASSLAPGSAGYTEAFF.

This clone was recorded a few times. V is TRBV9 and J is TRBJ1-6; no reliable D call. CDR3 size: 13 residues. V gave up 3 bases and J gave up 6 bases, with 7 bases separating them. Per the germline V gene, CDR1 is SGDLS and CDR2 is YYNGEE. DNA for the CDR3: TGTGCCAGCAGCGGCGAGGTTAATTCACCCCTCCACTTT. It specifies CASSGEVNSPLHF. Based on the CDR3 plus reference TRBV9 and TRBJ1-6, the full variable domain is DSGVTQTPKHLITATGQRVTLRCSPRSGDLSVYWYQQSLDQGLQFLIQYYNGEERAKGNILERFSAQQFPDLHSELNLSSLELGDSALYFCASSGEVNSPLHFGNGTRLTVT.

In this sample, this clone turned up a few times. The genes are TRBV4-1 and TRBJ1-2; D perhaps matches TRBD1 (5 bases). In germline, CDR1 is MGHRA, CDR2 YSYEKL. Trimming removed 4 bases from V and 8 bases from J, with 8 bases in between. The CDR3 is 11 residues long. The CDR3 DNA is TGCGCCAGCAGCCGGGACCGAGGCTACACCTTC. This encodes CASSRDRGYTF.

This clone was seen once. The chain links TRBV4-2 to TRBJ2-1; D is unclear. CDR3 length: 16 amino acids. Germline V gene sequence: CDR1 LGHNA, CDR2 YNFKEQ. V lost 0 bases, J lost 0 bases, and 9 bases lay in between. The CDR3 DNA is TGTGCCAGCAGCCAAGATGCAGGCCGCTCCTACAATGAGCAGTTCTTC. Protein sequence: CASSQDAGRSYNEQFF.

CDR3 sequence (DNA): TGCGCCAGCAGTCACAGGACGGAGAACACTGAAGCTTTCTTT. The encoded protein is CASSHRTENTEAFF. The chain has TRBV4-1 and TRBJ1-1; D might be TRBD1 (5 bases). The CDR3 is made up of 14 amino acids. The V and J ends lost 6 bases and 1 base respectively, with 12 bases between them. The germline V gene encodes CDR1 MGHRA and CDR2 YSYEKL.

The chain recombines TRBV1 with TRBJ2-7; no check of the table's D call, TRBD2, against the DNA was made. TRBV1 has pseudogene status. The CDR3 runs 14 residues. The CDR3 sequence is CTSSRDGGAYEQYF. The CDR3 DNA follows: TGCACCAGCAGCCGTGACGGGGGGGCCTACGAGCAGTACTTC.

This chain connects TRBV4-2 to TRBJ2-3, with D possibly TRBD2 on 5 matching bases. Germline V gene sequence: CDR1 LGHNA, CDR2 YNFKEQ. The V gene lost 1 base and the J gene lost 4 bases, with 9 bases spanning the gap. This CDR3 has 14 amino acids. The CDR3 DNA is TGTGCCAGCAGCCAAGGTGCTAGCCCAGATACGCAGTATTTT. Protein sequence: CASSQGASPDTQYF.

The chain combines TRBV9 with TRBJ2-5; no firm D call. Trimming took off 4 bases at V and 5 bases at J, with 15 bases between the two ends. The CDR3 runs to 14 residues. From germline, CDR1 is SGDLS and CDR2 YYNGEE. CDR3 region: CASSFQALGETQYF. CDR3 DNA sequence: TGTGCCAGCAGCTTCCAGGCCCTCGGGGAGACCCAGTACTTC.

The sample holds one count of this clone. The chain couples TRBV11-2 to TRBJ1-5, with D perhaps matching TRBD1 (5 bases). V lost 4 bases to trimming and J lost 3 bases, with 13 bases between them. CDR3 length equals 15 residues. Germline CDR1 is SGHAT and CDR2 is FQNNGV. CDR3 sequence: CASSSEGTDNQPQHF. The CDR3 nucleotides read TGTGCCAGCAGCTCAGAAGGGACTGACAATCAGCCCCAGCATTTT.

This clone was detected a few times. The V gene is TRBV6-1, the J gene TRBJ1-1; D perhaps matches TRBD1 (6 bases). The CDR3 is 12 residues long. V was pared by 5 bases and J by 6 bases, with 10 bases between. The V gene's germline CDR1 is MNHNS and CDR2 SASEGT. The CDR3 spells CASSQTGSEAFF. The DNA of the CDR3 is TGTGCCAGCAGTCAGACAGGTTCTGAAGCTTTCTTT.

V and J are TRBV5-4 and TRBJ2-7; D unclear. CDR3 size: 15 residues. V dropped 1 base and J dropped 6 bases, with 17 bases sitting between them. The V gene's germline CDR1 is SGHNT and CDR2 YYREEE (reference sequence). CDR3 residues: CASSLFGPGGLEQYF. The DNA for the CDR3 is TGTGCCAGCAGCTTGTTCGGGCCAGGTGGGCTCGAGCAGTACTTC. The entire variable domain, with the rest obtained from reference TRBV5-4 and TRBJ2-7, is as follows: ETGVTQSPTHLIKTRGQQVTLRCSSQSGHNTVSWYQQALGQGPQFIFQYYREEENGRGNFPPRFSGLQFPNYSSELNVNALELDDSALYLCASSLFGPGGLEQYFGPGTRLTVT.